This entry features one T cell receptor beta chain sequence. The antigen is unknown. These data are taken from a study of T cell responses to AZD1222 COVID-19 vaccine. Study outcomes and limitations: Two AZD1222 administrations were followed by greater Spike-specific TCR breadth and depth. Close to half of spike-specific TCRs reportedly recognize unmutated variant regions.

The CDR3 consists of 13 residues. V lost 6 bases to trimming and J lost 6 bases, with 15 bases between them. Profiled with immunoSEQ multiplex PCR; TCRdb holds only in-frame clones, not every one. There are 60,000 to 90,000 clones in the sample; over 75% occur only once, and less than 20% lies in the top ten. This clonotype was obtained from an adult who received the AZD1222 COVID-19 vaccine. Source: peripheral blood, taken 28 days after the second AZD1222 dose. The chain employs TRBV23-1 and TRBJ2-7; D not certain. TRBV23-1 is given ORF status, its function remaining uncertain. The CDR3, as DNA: TGCGCCAGCAGCCCCCCATTAGGGTCCGAGCAGTACTTC. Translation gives CASSPPLGSEQYF.